These 19 T cell receptor beta chains came from one sample sequenced in a study of blood T cells in healthy people across ages. A sample-barcoded 5' primer and a J-beta primer mix were used in a second PCR of roughly 6 to 11 cycles. TCRdb redid the calling of the 5' RACE reads with MiXCR, one entry per CDR3 protein. The repertoire holds over a million distinct CDR3 sequences, about 45% seen once, with approximately 4% in the top ten. The sample was blood. The origin of the receptors is a woman younger than 30 in good health.

This clonotype was seen many times. The chain is built from TRBV6-6 and TRBJ2-7; the match to TRBD1 covers 8 bases. Germline loops: CDR1 MNHNY, CDR2 SVGAGI (reference sequence). Trimming cost V 4 bases and J 4 bases; bases outside gene matches: 9. The CDR3 contains 15 residues. For the CDR3, the DNA is TGTGCCAGCAGTTCCTATGGGACAGGCGGTTACGAGCAGTACTTC. Translated: CASSSYGTGGYEQYF.

This chain links TRBV12-3 or TRBV12-4 with TRBJ2-7, with 7 bases identical to TRBD1. The CDR3 sequence is 14 residues long. The trim removed 6 bases at V and 9 bases at J, leaving 14 bases unmatched. The CDR3 bases are TGTGCCAGCAGCCCGCGGAGGACAGGCGGCGGGCAGTACTTC. Translating gives CASSPRRTGGGQYF.

This clonotype has just a few counts. A read error may account for a junction end that differs from germline. This rearrangement joins TRBV4-3 to TRBJ2-1; D not resolved. The CDR3 length is 15 residues. CDR1 and CDR2 from the germline V gene are LGHNA and YSLEER. The CDR3 nucleotides are TGCGCAAGCACCCCTAGGGTCAGCTCCTACAATGAGCAGTTCTTC. It codes for CASTPRVSSYNEQFF.

This chain joins TRBV20-1 and TRBJ2-3; a weak D match, TRBD2 (6 bases). Germline CDR1 reads DFQATT; CDR2 reads SNEGSKA (reference sequence). The CDR3 runs to 13 residues. V lost 7 bases and J lost 5, with 16 bases in between. The CDR3 DNA reads TGCAGTGGATTAGGCGGGGTCCGAGATACGCAGTATTTT. It yields the protein CSGLGGVRDTQYF.

The rearrangement uses TRBV4-1 and TRBJ2-7; 11 bases are shared with TRBD1. The germline gives CDR1 MGHRA, CDR2 YSYEKL. Germline trimming cut 2 bases from V and 3 bases from J; bases unmatched to any gene: 3. CDR3 length equals 15 residues. CDR3 in DNA: TGCGCCAGCAGCCAATTAGGGACAGGGGGCTACGAGCAGTACTTC. This codes for CASSQLGTGGYEQYF.

The rearrangement links TRBV25-1 to TRBJ1-1; 9 nucleotides align to TRBD1. The CDR3 extends over 14 amino acids. From germline, CDR1 is MGHDK and CDR2 SYGVNS. The trim removed 7 bases at V and 1 base at J, leaving 4 bases unmatched. The CDR3 loop is CASKRDRENTEAFF. In nucleotides, the CDR3 is TGTGCCAGCAAGAGGGACAGGGAGAACACTGAAGCTTTCTTT.

This clonotype turned up a few times. The chain carries TRBV4-3 and TRBJ1-6; weak D call: TRBD1 (5 bases). Trimming pared 3 bases from V and 10 bases from J, leaving 16 bases between. Germline V lookup: CDR1 LGHNA, CDR2 YSLEER. This CDR3 region has 15 residues. The CDR3 region is CASSHGGGVNSPLHF. The DNA for the CDR3 is TGCGCCAGCAGCCATGGGGGGGGAGTTAACTCACCCCTCCACTTT.

V and J are TRBV7-6 and TRBJ1-1; unclear D gene. Germline CDR1 reads SGHVS; CDR2 reads FNYEAQ. With 3 bases removed from V and 2 bases from J, the gap between germline ends came to 10 bases. The CDR3 consists of 14 residues. Here the CDR3 reads CASSFSNSNTEAFF. In DNA, the CDR3 is TGTGCCAGCAGCTTTTCTAACAGCAACACTGAAGCTTTCTTT. The full variable domain, rest sourced from reference TRBV7-6 and TRBJ1-1, is GAGVSQSPRYKVTKRGQDVALRCDPISGHVSLYWYRQALGQGPEFLTYFNYEAQQDKSGLPNDRFSAERPEGSISTLTIQRTEQRDSAMYRCASSFSNSNTEAFFGQGTRLTVV.

The chain carries TRBV2 and TRBJ1-1, with D unresolved. The ends were cut back, 6 bases at V and 3 bases at J, with 20 bases in the middle. This CDR3 spans 16 amino acids. Germline CDR1 reads SNHLY; CDR2 reads FYNNEI. The CDR3 sequence: CASSGRESDVYTEAFF. For the CDR3, the DNA is TGTGCCAGCAGCGGGAGGGAGAGCGATGTTTACACTGAAGCTTTCTTT.

The chain carries TRBV29-1 and TRBJ1-1, with TRBD1 matching over 7 bases. Trimming cost V 4 bases and J 0 bases; bases outside gene matches: 5. The V gene's germline CDR1 is SQVTM and CDR2 ANQGSEA. This CDR3 has 14 amino acids. The CDR3 bases are TGCAGCGTTGGGGGACAGTTTTTGAACACTGAAGCTTTCTTT. Protein product: CSVGGQFLNTEAFF.

This chain connects TRBV6-5 to TRBJ2-7; 10 bases agree with TRBD1. This CDR3 contains 14 residues. Unmatched junction bases numbered 6, after V lost 7 bases and J lost 3 bases. Germline lookup yields CDR1 MNHEY and CDR2 SVGAGI. Written as DNA, the CDR3 is TGTGCCAGCAAACCGGGACAGGGGTTCTACGAGCAGTACTTC. Its protein is CASKPGQGFYEQYF.

This clonotype was picked up a small number of times. The rearrangement uses TRBV3-1 and TRBJ2-1; 11 bases align to TRBD2. Losses at the gene ends were 4 bases for V and 3 bases for J; bases not matched to a gene: 11. CDR1 is LGHDT, CDR2 YNNKEL, per germline (reference sequence). The CDR3 loop spans 18 amino acids. CDR3 bases: TGTGCCAGCAGCCGGAGTCTAGCGGGGGGTAAGGGCTACAATGAGCAGTTCTTC. It translates to CASSRSLAGGKGYNEQFF.

This clonotype has only a few counts. The chain carries TRBV6-6 and TRBJ2-5, with D perhaps matching TRBD2 (5 bases). CDR1 is MNHNY and CDR2 is SVGAGI in the germline V gene (reference sequence). The V end was cut by 6 bases, the J end by 4 bases, with 12 bases between. The CDR3 covers 13 residues. CDR3 in amino acids: CASSPFRGETQYF. The CDR3 nucleotides are TGTGCCAGCAGCCCGTTCCGGGGAGAGACCCAGTACTTC.

This clonotype was counted many times. The rearrangement links TRBV6-1 to TRBJ1-2; 11 nucleotides agree with TRBD1. The CDR3 consists of 14 residues. Germline V gene data show CDR1 as MNHNS and CDR2 as SASEGT. The V and J ends lost 5 bases and 5 bases, in that order; junction bases with no gene match: 4. The CDR3 region has the DNA TGTGCCAGCAGTACCGGGACAGGGGGTTATGGCTACACCTTC. Amino acids: CASSTGTGGYGYTF.

This clonotype was recorded a few times. V gene TRBV12-3 or TRBV12-4 combines with J gene TRBJ2-2; D may be TRBD2 (5 bases). This CDR3 has 15 residues. The ends were cut back, 5 bases at V and 1 base at J, with 11 bases in the middle. In nucleotides, the CDR3 is TGTGCCAGCAGTCGGAGTGGAGGGAACACCGGGGAGCTGTTTTTT. Its translation is CASSRSGGNTGELFF.

This clonotype was observed at least ten times. The chain combines TRBV10-3 with TRBJ2-1; D remains unclear. Germline V gene data show CDR1 as ENHRY and CDR2 as SYGVKD. CDR3 size: 12 residues. The V end lost 0 bases, the J end lost 10 bases, and 7 bases lay between the germline ends. This CDR3 is CAISESWIEQFF. In nucleotides, the CDR3 is TGTGCCATCAGTGAGTCGTGGATCGAGCAGTTCTTC.

This chain joins TRBV20-1 and TRBJ1-1; maybe TRBD1 (5 bases). CDR1 is DFQATT and CDR2 is SNEGSKA in the germline V gene (reference sequence). This CDR3 spans 12 amino acids. Trimming removed 4 bases at V and 6 bases at J, with 12 bases between. The CDR3 loop reads CSAIGLGAEAFF. CDR3 coding DNA: TGCAGTGCTATCGGGTTAGGGGCTGAAGCTTTCTTT.

The chain employs TRBV20-1 and TRBJ2-7, with a possible D match to TRBD2 (5 bases). The CDR3 runs to 12 residues. In germline, CDR1 is DFQATT, CDR2 SNEGSKA (reference sequence). V lost 3 bases to trimming and J lost 6 bases, with 12 bases between them. Here the CDR3 reads CSAREDQTEQYF. In DNA form, the CDR3 reads TGCAGTGCTAGGGAGGACCAGACCGAGCAGTACTTC.

The genes are TRBV2 and TRBJ2-1; 12 bases fit TRBD2. Germline V gene data show CDR1 as SNHLY and CDR2 as FYNNEI. The CDR3 extends over 18 amino acids. V shed 7 bases, J shed 0 bases, and the junction held 10 bases outside the gene matches. The CDR3 DNA sequence: TGTGCCAGCACCCGGTCTCTAGCGGGAGGGAGCTCCTACAATGAGCAGTTCTTC. Encoded protein: CASTRSLAGGSSYNEQFF.